This T cell receptor (beta chain) originates from a study of identical twins. The study, taken as a whole, reports: Excess low generation probability was seen in twin-shared out-of-frame alpha sequences. Beta out-of-frame sequences showed weaker excess sharing between twins. Part of the zero-insertion signal could reflect confounding by invariant MAIT and iNKT cells.

Template switching (which added a universal primer site) was used, and cDNA carried unique molecular identifiers. TCRdb passed the 5' RACE reads through MiXCR, listing each CDR3 protein once. Of 250,000 to 350,000 distinct CDR3 sequences in the sample, roughly 10% were seen once. Worth noting for this clonotype: Antigen: not known.

These data also formed part of another study, on yellow fever vaccine responses in identical twins.

Material for sequencing was CD8+ T cells sorted from blood. This clonotype originated in a woman aged 18 to 35 in good health.

The CDR3 DNA sequence: TGTGCCATCAGTGACCCCGGCGTCGGGCTTGGGCAGTACTTC. This encodes CAISDPGVGLGQYF. V and J are TRBV10-3 and TRBJ2-7, with D uncertain. Germline CDR1 ENHRY, CDR2 SYGVKD. The CDR3 covers 14 residues. V was cut by 3 bases and J by 9 bases, with 18 bases left in between.